A selection of T cell receptor beta chains follows, all from one sample in a study of Tregs in tolerant kidney transplant recipients. Sequenced by immunoSEQ multiplex PCR; TCRdb stores in-frame clones only, minus some. The sample lists about 15,000 clones; roughly 75% were seen once. The sequences come from Tregs from blood, collected before the transplant. The receptors shown here come from a human donor who received a combined kidney and bone marrow transplant. Both conserved end residues are part of each CDR3. The order of the fields is D gene, J gene, V gene, clone size, CDR3 DNA, CDR3 protein. A D gene is named only where the DNA matches it firmly. Not all rows give a size; the values are once, few, many and, for expanded clones, a class.

D gene: NA; J gene: TRBJ1-1; V gene: TRBV27; clone size: NA; CDR3 DNA: TGTGCCAGCAGTTCACAGGTTCACACTGAAGCTTTCTTT; CDR3 protein: CASSSQVHTEAFF
D gene: NA; J gene: TRBJ2-7; V gene: TRBV28; clone size: once; CDR3 DNA: TGTGCCAGCAGTTTACGGAGCGAGCAGTACTTC; CDR3 protein: CASSLRSEQYF
D gene: NA; J gene: TRBJ2-1; V gene: TRBV7-2; clone size: NA; CDR3 DNA: TGTGCCAGCAGCTTACACTCAAAAATGAGTCAGTTCTTC; CDR3 protein: CASSLHSKMSQFF
D gene: TRBD2; J gene: TRBJ2-3; V gene: TRBV5-6; clone size: NA; CDR3 DNA: TGTGCCAGCAGCTCGCCCCCTGGGGGCGGGAGGGCCGAAGATACGCAGTATTTT; CDR3 protein: CASSSPPGGGRAEDTQYF
D gene: TRBD2; J gene: TRBJ2-5; V gene: TRBV7-2; clone size: NA; CDR3 DNA: TGTGCCAGCAGCCCCGAGGGGAGGGTCGGAGAGACCCAGTACTTC; CDR3 protein: CASSPEGRVGETQYF
D gene: TRBD2; J gene: TRBJ2-3; V gene: TRBV27; clone size: NA; CDR3 DNA: TGTGCCAGCAGTTCCGGGACTAGCGGGGGGGATACGCAGTATTTT; CDR3 protein: CASSSGTSGGDTQYF
D gene: NA; J gene: TRBJ1-2; V gene: TRBV9; clone size: NA; CDR3 DNA: TGTGCCAGCAGCGTTATCCTGACAGGAGGCGGCTACACCTTC; CDR3 protein: CASSVILTGGGYTF
D gene: NA; J gene: TRBJ2-1; V gene: TRBV7-2; clone size: NA; CDR3 DNA: TGTGCCAGCAGCTTAGAAGGGGCCACCTCGTTCTTC; CDR3 protein: CASSLEGATSFF
D gene: NA; J gene: TRBJ2-6; V gene: TRBV6-5; clone size: NA; CDR3 DNA: TGTGCCAGCAGTCCTACCCTGGGGGCCAACGTCCTGACTTTC; CDR3 protein: CASSPTLGANVLTF
D gene: TRBD1; J gene: TRBJ1-1; V gene: TRBV2; clone size: NA; CDR3 DNA: TGTGCCAGAGACAGGGACCCTAACACTGAAGCTTTCTTT; CDR3 protein: CARDRDPNTEAFF
D gene: TRBD1; J gene: TRBJ2-7; V gene: TRBV6-6; clone size: NA; CDR3 DNA: TGTGCCAGCAGTGCCGACAGGGACCTCCGCGAGCAGTACTTC; CDR3 protein: CASSADRDLREQYF
D gene: TRBD2; J gene: TRBJ2-7; V gene: TRBV6-6; clone size: NA; CDR3 DNA: TGTGCCAGCAGCCTTCTAGCGGAGCTTGGCGAGCAGTACTTC; CDR3 protein: CASSLLAELGEQYF
D gene: NA; J gene: TRBJ1-4; V gene: TRBV18; clone size: once; CDR3 DNA: TGTGCCAGCTCACCAGACAGAACAGGGAGTATGAGTGAAAAACTGTTTTTT; CDR3 protein: CASSPDRTGSMSEKLFF
D gene: TRBD2; J gene: TRBJ2-7; V gene: TRBV7-2; clone size: NA; CDR3 DNA: TGTGCCAGCAGCCCCACTAGCGCAAACTCCTACGAGCAGTACTTC; CDR3 protein: CASSPTSANSYEQYF
D gene: TRBD2; J gene: TRBJ2-1; V gene: TRBV18; clone size: NA; CDR3 DNA: TGTGCCAGCTCACGTGGGCTAGCGGTCAACAATGAGCAGTTCTTC; CDR3 protein: CASSRGLAVNNEQFF
D gene: TRBD1; J gene: TRBJ2-7; V gene: TRBV5-5; clone size: NA; CDR3 DNA: TGTGCCAGCAGCTCCGGACAGGGGAGAACCTACGAGCAGTACTTC; CDR3 protein: CASSSGQGRTYEQYF
D gene: NA; J gene: TRBJ1-5; V gene: TRBV27; clone size: NA; CDR3 DNA: TGTGCCAGCAGTGCCTCCTTGGGGCGGGAGAGGGGCCAGCCCCAGCATTTT; CDR3 protein: CASSASLGRERGQPQHF
D gene: TRBD1; J gene: TRBJ1-4; V gene: TRBV15; clone size: NA; CDR3 DNA: TGTGCCACCAGCAGAGATTCGACAGGGGGGGGTGAAAAACTGTTTTTT; CDR3 protein: CATSRDSTGGGEKLFF
D gene: TRBD1; J gene: TRBJ2-5; V gene: TRBV9; clone size: once; CDR3 DNA: TGTGCCAGCAGCGGACCTGGACAGGGAAAAGAGACCCAGTACTTC; CDR3 protein: CASSGPGQGKETQYF